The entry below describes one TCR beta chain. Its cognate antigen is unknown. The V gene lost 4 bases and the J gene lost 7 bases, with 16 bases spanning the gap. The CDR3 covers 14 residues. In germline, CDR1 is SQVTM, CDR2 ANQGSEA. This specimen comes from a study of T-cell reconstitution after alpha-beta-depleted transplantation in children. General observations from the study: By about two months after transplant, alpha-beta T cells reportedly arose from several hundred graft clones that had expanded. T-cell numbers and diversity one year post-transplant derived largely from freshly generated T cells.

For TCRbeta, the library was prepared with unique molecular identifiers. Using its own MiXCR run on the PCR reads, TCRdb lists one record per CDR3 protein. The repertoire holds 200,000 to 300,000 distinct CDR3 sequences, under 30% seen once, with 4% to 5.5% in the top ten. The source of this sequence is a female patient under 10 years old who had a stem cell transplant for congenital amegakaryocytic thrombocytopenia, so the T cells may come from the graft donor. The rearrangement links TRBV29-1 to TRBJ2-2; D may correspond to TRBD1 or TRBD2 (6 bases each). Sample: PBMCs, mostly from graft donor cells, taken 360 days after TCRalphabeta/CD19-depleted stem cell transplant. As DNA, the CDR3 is TGCAGCGTTGTCCTACGGGGGCAGGTCGGGGAGCTGTTTTTT. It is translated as CSVVLRGQVGELFF.